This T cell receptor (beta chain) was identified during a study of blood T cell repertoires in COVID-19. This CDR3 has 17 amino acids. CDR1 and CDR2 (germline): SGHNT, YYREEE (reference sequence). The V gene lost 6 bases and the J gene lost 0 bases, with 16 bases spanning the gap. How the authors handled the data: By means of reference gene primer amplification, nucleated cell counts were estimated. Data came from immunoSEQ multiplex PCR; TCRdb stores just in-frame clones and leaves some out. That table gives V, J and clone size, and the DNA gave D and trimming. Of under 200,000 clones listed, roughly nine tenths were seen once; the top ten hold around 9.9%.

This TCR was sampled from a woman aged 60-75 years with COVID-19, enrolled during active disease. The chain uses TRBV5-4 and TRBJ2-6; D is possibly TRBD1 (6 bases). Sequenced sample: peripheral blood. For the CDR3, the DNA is TGTGCCAGCATCCAGACAGGCGCCAGCTCTGGGGCCAACGTCCTGACTTTC. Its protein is CASIQTGASSGANVLTF.